Sequencing of this TCR beta chain was carried out in a study of T cells after yellow fever vaccination. The CDR3 is 13 residues long. Trimming stripped 6 bases from V and 1 base from J, with 10 bases between. CDR1 WSHSY and CDR2 SAAADI come from the germline V gene. A single record per CDR3 protein comes from TCRdb applying MiXCR to the 5' RACE reads. Of around 500,000 distinct CDR3 sequences listed, 21% are singletons. Study conclusions and caveats: By day 5 rather than day 15, the secondary response had peaked, though it was weaker.

Comment on this clonotype: Its antigen is still unknown.

The receptor was isolated from a young man who received the YFV17D yellow fever vaccine. The specimen was PBMCs, collected 21 days after the first yellow fever vaccination. The chain carries TRBV10-2 and TRBJ2-7; D is perhaps TRBD2 (6 bases). The CDR3 coding sequence is TGCGCCAGCAGGCTCGGGGGTTCCTACGAGCAGTACTTC. This translates into CASRLGGSYEQYF.